The source of this T cell receptor (beta chain) is a study of blood T cell repertoires in COVID-19. The CDR3 is made up of 18 amino acids. Germline CDR1 and CDR2: LGHDT and YNNKEL (reference sequence). V dropped 0 bases and J dropped 7; count of bases not matched to a gene: 14. In the authors' methods: Scientists estimated how many nucleated cells there were by amplifying reference gene primers. Repertoires were generated with immunoSEQ multiplex PCR, while TCRdb's copy carries only in-frame clones and drops some. V and J calls plus clone size are reproduced from that table; the DNA served to infer D and trimming. The data hold around 500,000 clones, with approximately 86% observed a single time.

V usage is TRBV3-1 (or the pseudogene TRBV3-2) and J usage is TRBJ2-2, with 7 bases fitting TRBD1. Sequenced input: PBMCs or T cells enriched from blood (not recorded which). The receptor was derived from a woman aged 55 to 70 who had recovered from COVID-19. The chain's CDR3 is CASSQDARGFTYGGELFF. CDR3 in DNA: TGTGCCAGCAGCCAAGACGCCAGGGGGTTTACTTACGGCGGGGAGCTGTTTTTT.